These 2 T cell receptor beta chains share one sample of origin, sequenced in a study of shared clonotypes between healthy human individuals. TCRdb's table, derived via immunoSEQ multiplex PCR, lists solely in-frame clones and lacks some. The sample has roughly 320,000 clones, about nine tenths seen once. The sequenced sample was memory CD8+ T cells sorted from blood. Subset described: CD45RO+ cells pooled with CCR7-negative TemRA cells. These receptors were taken from a man in his late teens or twenties in good health.

V and J are TRBV10-3 and TRBJ1-2; TRBD1 aligns across 7 bases. The CDR3 covers 14 residues. V was pared by 10 bases and J by 3 bases, with 11 bases of the junction left unmatched. Germline CDR1 and CDR2: ENHRY and SYGVKD. CDR3 in amino acids: CATKHRGIDYGYTF. The CDR3 coding sequence is TGTGCCACCAAACACAGGGGAATTGACTATGGCTACACCTTC.

The rearrangement uses TRBV6-5 and TRBJ2-7; the D gene could be TRBD1 or TRBD2 (5 bases each). The CDR3 consists of 15 residues. V was cut by 2 bases and J by 4 bases, with 15 bases left in between. Per germline, CDR1 MNHEY and CDR2 SVGAGI. CDR3 bases: TGTGCCAGCAGTTACGAGGGTCAGGGAGCTTACGAGCAGTACTTC. It codes for CASSYEGQGAYEQYF.